The rows below give T cell receptor beta chains drawn from one sample of a study of T cell responses to AZD1222 COVID-19 vaccine. The table came from immunoSEQ multiplex PCR; TCRdb's copy has only in-frame clones and leaves some out. The top ten hold roughly 4.5% of the sample, which has about 85,000 clones, 85% seen once. The source material was peripheral blood, sampled 28 days after the second AZD1222 dose. The receptors come from an adult who received the AZD1222 COVID-19 vaccine. Each CDR3 is given with its conserved first and last residue. A D gene is named only where the DNA matches it firmly. Only some rows state a clone size, as once, few, many or a class for expanded clones.

TRBJ2-7,few,TRBV21-1,-,TGTGCCAGCGGGTTGCACAGGGGGCGGCCTGGGGGGCACGAGCAGTACTTC,CASGLHRGRPGGHEQYF
TRBJ2-5,-,TRBV11-2,-,TGTGCCAGCAGCTGGCAGGGAGGAGAGACCCAGTACTTC,CASSWQGGETQYF
TRBJ2-5,-,TRBV6-5,-,TGTGCCAGCAGCAGGGGAGAGACCCAGTACTTC,CASSRGETQYF
TRBJ2-7,-,TRBV30,TRBD2,TGTGCCTGGAGGATTGGGACTAGCGGCAACGAGCAGTACTTC,CAWRIGTSGNEQYF
TRBJ2-1,-,TRBV5-4,-,TGTGCCAGCAGCCCTGCGGGCAAAACGTACAATGAGCAGTTCTTC,CASSPAGKTYNEQFF
TRBJ2-2,-,TRBV9,TRBD2,TGTGCCAGCAGCCCCAGCGGGGGAAACACCGGGGAGCTGTTTTTT,CASSPSGGNTGELFF
TRBJ2-3,-,TRBV9,-,TGTGCCAGCAGCGTAGAAGGGAGACCGGTAGATACGCAGTATTTT,CASSVEGRPVDTQYF
TRBJ1-1,-,TRBV10-3,-,TGTGCCAGCGCAAGGGGGAGGGAGACTGGAACTGAAGCTTTCTTT,CASARGRETGTEAFF
TRBJ1-2,-,TRBV6-6,TRBD1,TGTGCCAGCAGTTACTCGTCGGGACAGGGGGCATTTGGCTACACCTTC,CASSYSSGQGAFGYTF
TRBJ1-1,-,TRBV9,-,TGTGCCAGCAGCGCCGAGGGGTCCCGGGGGGCTGAAGCTTTCTTT,CASSAEGSRGAEAFF
TRBJ1-3,-,TRBV9,TRBD1,TGTGCCAGCAGCCGATCCGACAGGGGGCAAGGCCACAACACCATATATTTT,CASSRSDRGQGHNTIYF
TRBJ2-3,-,TRBV6-5,-,TGTGCCAGCGCAGACAGCCTAAACTCACCTAAGCAGTATTTT,CASADSLNSPKQYF
TRBJ2-7,-,TRBV21-1,-,TGTGCCAGCAGCAATCCCAGGGTCGGGAAAACCTACGAGCAGTACTTC,CASSNPRVGKTYEQYF
TRBJ1-1,-,TRBV9,TRBD1,TGTGCCAGCAGCGTCACAGGGGGTGTGAACACTGAAGCTTTCTTT,CASSVTGGVNTEAFF
TRBJ2-5,-,TRBV7-8,TRBD2,TGTGCCAGCAGCTCCCTAGCGGGGGGGCTCGAGACCCAGTACTTC,CASSSLAGGLETQYF
TRBJ1-1,-,TRBV12-3/TRBV12-4,-,TGTGCCAGCAGTCGGCAGCCGAACACTGAAGCTTTCTTT,CASSRQPNTEAFF
TRBJ1-2,-,TRBV7-8,-,TGTGCCAGCAGCTTAGCATCGGTTCAGAGGGGTGGCTACACCTTC,CASSLASVQRGGYTF
TRBJ1-1,-,TRBV4-2,TRBD1,TGTGCCAGCAGCCAAGGAAAGGGGGCGTTAACTGAAGCTTTCTTT,CASSQGKGALTEAFF
TRBJ1-6,once,TRBV3-1/TRBV3-2,TRBD1,TGTGCCAGCAGCCAGGCGGACAGGGGGCCGGGTTCACCCCTCCACTTT,CASSQADRGPGSPLHF
TRBJ2-1,-,TRBV10-3,-,TGTGCCATCAGTGAAGGGACCTACAATGAGCAGTTCTTC,CAISEGTYNEQFF
TRBJ2-1,-,TRBV28,TRBD2,TGTGCCAGCAGGGGAGTTTTTGGGACTAGCGGGAGGCAAAACTACAATGAGCAGTTCTTC,CASRGVFGTSGRQNYNEQFF
TRBJ2-1,-,TRBV3-1/TRBV3-2,TRBD2,TGTGCCAGCAGCCATTTAAGACTAGCGGGCCTAAGCTCCTACAATGAGCAGTTCTTC,CASSHLRLAGLSSYNEQFF
TRBJ2-1,once,TRBV6-2/TRBV6-3,TRBD2,TGTGCCAGCAGTTTGAGGACTAGCTCCTACAATGAGCAGTTCTTC,CASSLRTSSYNEQFF
TRBJ1-1,-,TRBV27,-,TGTGCCAGCAGTCCCCCGTATGGGAACACTGAAGCTTTCTTT,CASSPPYGNTEAFF
TRBJ1-1,-,TRBV13,-,TGTGCCAGCAGCGACGGACAGAGGACTGAAGCTTTCTTT,CASSDGQRTEAFF
TRBJ1-1,once,TRBV9,-,TGTGCCAGCAGCGCCGCGGTGGTGGACACTGAAGCTTTCTTT,CASSAAVVDTEAFF
TRBJ1-2,-,TRBV6-6,TRBD1,TGTGCCAGCAGTCCCCCACTCGGGACAGGGGTTAGCTATGGCTACACCTTC,CASSPPLGTGVSYGYTF
TRBJ1-4,-,TRBV5-1,-,TGCGCCAGCAGCTTGGAGGGGTCCGGTGAAAAACTGTTTTTT,CASSLEGSGEKLFF
TRBJ2-1,-,TRBV27,TRBD2,TGTGCCAGCAGTTTTCTGACTAGCGGTAAGGATGAGCAGTTCTTC,CASSFLTSGKDEQFF
TRBJ1-4,-,TRBV18,-,TGTGCCAGCTCACCCGAACTACCTGAAAAACTGTTTTTT,CASSPELPEKLFF
TRBJ1-2,-,TRBV2,-,TGTGCCAGCAGTGAACTACGGACGCAGCTCTATGGCTACACCTTC,CASSELRTQLYGYTF
TRBJ2-7,-,TRBV29-1,-,TGCAGCGTTGAGGACGGGTCCTACGAGCAGTACTTC,CSVEDGSYEQYF
TRBJ2-2,-,TRBV7-7,TRBD2,TGTGCTAGCTCACCAGGTAGCGGGAGACCCGCCGGGGAGCTGTTTTTT,CASSPGSGRPAGELFF
TRBJ2-7,-,TRBV27,-,TGTGCCAGCAGTTTGTCAAGCTTTAACGAGCAGTACTTC,CASSLSSFNEQYF
TRBJ2-7,-,TRBV10-3,-,TGTGCCATCCGTGAACAGACCTACGAGCAGTACTTC,CAIREQTYEQYF
TRBJ2-1,-,TRBV20-1,-,TGCAGTGGTATAGACTACAATGAGCAGTTCTTC,CSGIDYNEQFF
TRBJ2-3,-,TRBV15,TRBD2,TGTGCCACCAGCAGAGATCGGGTCCCTCGGGGGGGCACAGATACGCAGTATTTT,CATSRDRVPRGGTDTQYF
TRBJ1-5,-,TRBV20-1,-,TGCAGTGCTAGTGCGGACGATGGGCAACCGGATCAGCCCCAGCATTTT,CSASADDGQPDQPQHF
TRBJ2-1,-,TRBV27,-,TGTGCCAGCAGCTGGACAGTTTGGGGTGAGCAGTTCTTC,CASSWTVWGEQFF